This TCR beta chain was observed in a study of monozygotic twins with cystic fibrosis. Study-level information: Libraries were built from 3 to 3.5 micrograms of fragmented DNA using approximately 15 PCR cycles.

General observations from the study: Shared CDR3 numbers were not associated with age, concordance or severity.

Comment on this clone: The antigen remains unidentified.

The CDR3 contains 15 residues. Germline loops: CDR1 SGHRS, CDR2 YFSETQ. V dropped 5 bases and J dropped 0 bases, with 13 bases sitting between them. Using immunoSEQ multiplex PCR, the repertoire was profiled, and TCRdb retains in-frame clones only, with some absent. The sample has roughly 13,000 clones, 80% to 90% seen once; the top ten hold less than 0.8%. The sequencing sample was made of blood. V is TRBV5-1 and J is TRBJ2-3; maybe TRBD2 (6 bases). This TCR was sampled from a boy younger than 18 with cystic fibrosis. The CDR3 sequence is CASSFDGTSTDTQYF. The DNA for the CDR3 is TGCGCCAGCAGTTTTGACGGGACTAGCACAGATACGCAGTATTTT.